The sequence of this T cell receptor beta chain was determined in a study of T cell repertoires in cytomegalovirus infection. CDR1 and CDR2 (germline): MNHEY, SVGAGI. This CDR3 has 14 residues. Trimming left V 6 bases short and J 3 bases short, with 12 bases between. This clonotype was counted between two and nine times. MiXCR, run by TCRdb on the reads, gives a single entry per CDR3 protein. The repertoire has approximately 250,000 distinct CDR3 sequences, approximately 13% of them found once; the top ten carry 1.5% to 2%. The source is a human donor in good health (CMV status not recorded). Some clones in this sample may be carry-over from other donors' samples. Material: PBMCs. The chain is built from TRBV6-5 and TRBJ2-1, with D maybe TRBD2 (5 bases). In nucleotides, the CDR3 is TGTGCCAGCAGCGACGGGGAAGTCTACAATGAGCAGTTCTTC. As protein: CASSDGEVYNEQFF.